Listed below are T cell receptor beta chains from one sample, sequenced in a study of T cell changes during pregnancy in multiple sclerosis. Produced via immunoSEQ multiplex PCR; TCRdb's table is partial and in-frame only. The sample yields approximately 88,000 clones, about 94% seen once. The material was peripheral blood, obtained in the third trimester of pregnancy. The receptors were sampled from a female donor with multiple sclerosis, enrolled in a pregnancy study. Each CDR3 is given with its conserved first and last residue. The order of the fields is V gene, J gene, D gene, clone size, CDR3 DNA, CDR3 protein. D genes are given only for firm matches. Only part of the rows carry a size: once, few, many, or a class if the clone is expanded.

v_gene: TRBV28; j_gene: TRBJ2-3; d_gene: TRBD1; abundance: NA; CDR3nt: TGTGCCAGCAGTTGGGACAGGGCCGATTCTAGCACAGATACGCAGTATTTT; CDR3aa: CASSWDRADSSTDTQYF
v_gene: TRBV9; j_gene: TRBJ2-5; d_gene: NA; abundance: once; CDR3nt: TGTGCCAGCAGCGCGAGGGGGGGTCCTCTGGAGACCCAGTACTTC; CDR3aa: CASSARGGPLETQYF
v_gene: TRBV6-5; j_gene: TRBJ2-1; d_gene: TRBD2; abundance: once; CDR3nt: TGTGCCAGCAGTTCAGCTAGCGGCAATGAGCAGTTCTTC; CDR3aa: CASSSASGNEQFF
v_gene: TRBV5-1; j_gene: TRBJ2-7; d_gene: TRBD1; abundance: NA; CDR3nt: TGCGCCAGCGGCGCCACAGGGGACTCCTACGAGCAGTACTTC; CDR3aa: CASGATGDSYEQYF
v_gene: TRBV19; j_gene: TRBJ2-5; d_gene: NA; abundance: NA; CDR3nt: TGTGCCAGTAGTATTCAGGGGCGCCTCGACGATCAAGAGACCCAGTACTTC; CDR3aa: CASSIQGRLDDQETQYF
v_gene: TRBV5-1; j_gene: TRBJ2-7; d_gene: NA; abundance: few; CDR3nt: TGCGCCAGCAGCTCGACACAGACCTACGAGCAGTACTTC; CDR3aa: CASSSTQTYEQYF
v_gene: TRBV5-6; j_gene: TRBJ2-5; d_gene: TRBD1; abundance: NA; CDR3nt: TGTGCCAGCAGCTTGGAGGGCAGGGGGCGTCAAGAGACCCAGTACTTC; CDR3aa: CASSLEGRGRQETQYF
v_gene: TRBV2; j_gene: TRBJ2-5; d_gene: TRBD2; abundance: NA; CDR3nt: TGTGCCAGCAGTGAAGTGACTAGCGGAGTGTACCAAGAGACCCAGTACTTC; CDR3aa: CASSEVTSGVYQETQYF
v_gene: TRBV28; j_gene: TRBJ2-7; d_gene: TRBD2; abundance: NA; CDR3nt: TGTGCCAGCAGAGCCACCTTAGCGGGAAGGCAGTACTTC; CDR3aa: CASRATLAGRQYF
v_gene: TRBV4-1; j_gene: TRBJ2-3; d_gene: TRBD2; abundance: NA; CDR3nt: TGCGCCAGCAGCCAAGAGGCGGGAGGTTTCCCAGATACGCAGTATTTT; CDR3aa: CASSQEAGGFPDTQYF
v_gene: TRBV4-2; j_gene: TRBJ2-1; d_gene: TRBD2; abundance: NA; CDR3nt: TGTGCCAGCAGCCAAGATCCCGGGAGAGTAGCGGGAGGGAGACTAAATGAGCAGTTCTTC; CDR3aa: CASSQDPGRVAGGRLNEQFF
v_gene: TRBV2; j_gene: TRBJ2-7; d_gene: TRBD1; abundance: once; CDR3nt: TGTGCCAGCAGTGACGGGACAGGGCATAGGGTCTACGAGCAGTACTTC; CDR3aa: CASSDGTGHRVYEQYF
v_gene: TRBV11-3; j_gene: TRBJ2-3; d_gene: TRBD1; abundance: NA; CDR3nt: TGTGCCAGCAGCGGGGGGGGACAGGGAGGGGCAGATACGCAGTATTTT; CDR3aa: CASSGGGQGGADTQYF
v_gene: TRBV27; j_gene: TRBJ1-1; d_gene: NA; abundance: NA; CDR3nt: TGTGCCAGCAGCCCCGACAGCATAAACACTGAAGCTTTCTTT; CDR3aa: CASSPDSINTEAFF
v_gene: TRBV5-1; j_gene: TRBJ1-4; d_gene: TRBD1; abundance: NA; CDR3nt: TGCGCCAGCAGCTTGGAGGGGACAGGGGCGGGGGAAAAACTGTTTTTT; CDR3aa: CASSLEGTGAGEKLFF
v_gene: TRBV9; j_gene: TRBJ2-2; d_gene: TRBD2; abundance: NA; CDR3nt: TGTGCCAGCAGCGGAGCTCCTGGGAGGGTCGGGGAGCTGTTTTTT; CDR3aa: CASSGAPGRVGELFF
v_gene: TRBV9; j_gene: TRBJ2-7; d_gene: TRBD2; abundance: NA; CDR3nt: TGTGCCAGCAGCGTAGGGCTAGCGGCACCCTACGAGCAGTACTTC; CDR3aa: CASSVGLAAPYEQYF
v_gene: TRBV28; j_gene: TRBJ1-4; d_gene: NA; abundance: NA; CDR3nt: TGTGCCAGCAGATCACAGACAGTTACTAAGGAAAAACTGTTTTTT; CDR3aa: CASRSQTVTKEKLFF
v_gene: TRBV6-1; j_gene: TRBJ1-5; d_gene: NA; abundance: NA; CDR3nt: TGTGCCAGCAGTGAATCAGGTGAGCTTGCTGTGCAGCCCCAGCATTTT; CDR3aa: CASSESGELAVQPQHF
v_gene: TRBV6-6; j_gene: TRBJ1-1; d_gene: NA; abundance: NA; CDR3nt: TGTGCCAGCAGTTACGTAAGACTAGCGAACACTGAAGCTTTCTTT; CDR3aa: CASSYVRLANTEAFF
v_gene: TRBV5-8; j_gene: TRBJ2-3; d_gene: NA; abundance: NA; CDR3nt: TGTGCCAGCAGCTTGATAGCAGGAGGTGGTCCAGATACGCAGTATTTT; CDR3aa: CASSLIAGGGPDTQYF
v_gene: TRBV11-2; j_gene: TRBJ2-7; d_gene: NA; abundance: NA; CDR3nt: TGTGCCAGCAGCCACTCTTACGAGCAGTACTTC; CDR3aa: CASSHSYEQYF
v_gene: TRBV19; j_gene: TRBJ1-5; d_gene: NA; abundance: NA; CDR3nt: TGTGCCAGTATGGCGGCCACCCGAAGCAATCAGCCCCAGCATTTT; CDR3aa: CASMAATRSNQPQHF
v_gene: TRBV2; j_gene: TRBJ1-1; d_gene: TRBD1; abundance: NA; CDR3nt: TGTGCCAGCAGGGCGACAGGGAGAGTCCCTGAAGCTTTCTTT; CDR3aa: CASRATGRVPEAFF
v_gene: TRBV19; j_gene: TRBJ2-2; d_gene: TRBD2; abundance: NA; CDR3nt: TGTGCCAGTAGTAGCGGGAGATTCGTTGACACCGGGGAGCTGTTTTTT; CDR3aa: CASSSGRFVDTGELFF
v_gene: TRBV18; j_gene: TRBJ1-5; d_gene: NA; abundance: once; CDR3nt: TGTGCCAGCTCCCCATCCGACTTATACCCCAATCAGCCCCAGCATTTT; CDR3aa: CASSPSDLYPNQPQHF
v_gene: TRBV27; j_gene: TRBJ1-1; d_gene: TRBD1; abundance: NA; CDR3nt: TGTGCCAGCACCTCGACCCGGACAGGGGATGTGAACACTGAAGCTTTCTTT; CDR3aa: CASTSTRTGDVNTEAFF
v_gene: TRBV19; j_gene: TRBJ1-1; d_gene: NA; abundance: NA; CDR3nt: TGTGCCAGTAGTACCAGGGTGGACACTGAAGCTTTCTTT; CDR3aa: CASSTRVDTEAFF
v_gene: TRBV28; j_gene: TRBJ2-1; d_gene: NA; abundance: NA; CDR3nt: TGTGCCAGCAGTCCCCCCATGAGCTCCTACAATGAGCAGTTCTTC; CDR3aa: CASSPPMSSYNEQFF
v_gene: TRBV9; j_gene: TRBJ2-5; d_gene: NA; abundance: NA; CDR3nt: TGTGCCAGCAGCGGCGGAGGGCTCCCGGGGGAGACCCAGTACTTC; CDR3aa: CASSGGGLPGETQYF
v_gene: TRBV5-1; j_gene: TRBJ1-1; d_gene: NA; abundance: once; CDR3nt: TGCGCCAGCAGCTTGGGAGGGATTAGCCCTGAAGCTTTCTTT; CDR3aa: CASSLGGISPEAFF